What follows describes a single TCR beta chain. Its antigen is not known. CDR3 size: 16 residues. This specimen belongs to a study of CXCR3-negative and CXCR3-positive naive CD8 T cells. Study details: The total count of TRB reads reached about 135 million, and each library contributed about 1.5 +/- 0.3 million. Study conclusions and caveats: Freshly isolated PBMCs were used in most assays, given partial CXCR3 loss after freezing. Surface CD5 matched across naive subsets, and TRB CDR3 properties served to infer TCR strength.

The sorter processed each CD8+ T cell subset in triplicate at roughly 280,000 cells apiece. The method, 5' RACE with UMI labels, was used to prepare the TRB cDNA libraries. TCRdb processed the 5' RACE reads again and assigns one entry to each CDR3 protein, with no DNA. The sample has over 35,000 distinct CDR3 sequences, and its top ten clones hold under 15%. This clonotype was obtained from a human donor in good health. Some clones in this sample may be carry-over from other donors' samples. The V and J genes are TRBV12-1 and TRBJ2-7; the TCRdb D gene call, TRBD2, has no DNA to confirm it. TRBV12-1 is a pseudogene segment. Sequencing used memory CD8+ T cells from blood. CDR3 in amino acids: CASSGPLAGEDYEQYF.